This T cell receptor (beta chain) was identified during a study of blood T cell repertoires in COVID-19. Study context: Sites in the United States, Italy and Spain provided acute and convalescent COVID-19 samples. PBMCs, B-cell-depleted T cells, or T cells provided the cDNA or gDNA that made up the material.

Per the authors' pipeline: The authors estimated nucleated cell counts from reference gene primer amplification. TCRdb's table, derived via immunoSEQ multiplex PCR, lists solely in-frame clones and lacks some. The DNA gave D and trimming, while V, J and clone size come from that table. This table has about 150,000 clones, roughly 90% appearing once. Sequences were obtained from peripheral blood. The sequence was collected from a man in his forties or fifties with acute or convalescent COVID-19.

The CDR3, as DNA: TGTGCCACCAGCAGAGAACAGCCTCCAGCGGGAGGGTATCATGAGCAGTTCTTC. This encodes CATSREQPPAGGYHEQFF. V and J are TRBV15 and TRBJ2-1; 10 bases are shared with TRBD2. Germline CDR1 LNHNV, CDR2 YYDKDF (reference sequence). This CDR3 spans 18 amino acids. J gave up 8 bases and V 0 bases, and 13 bases lay outside the gene matches.